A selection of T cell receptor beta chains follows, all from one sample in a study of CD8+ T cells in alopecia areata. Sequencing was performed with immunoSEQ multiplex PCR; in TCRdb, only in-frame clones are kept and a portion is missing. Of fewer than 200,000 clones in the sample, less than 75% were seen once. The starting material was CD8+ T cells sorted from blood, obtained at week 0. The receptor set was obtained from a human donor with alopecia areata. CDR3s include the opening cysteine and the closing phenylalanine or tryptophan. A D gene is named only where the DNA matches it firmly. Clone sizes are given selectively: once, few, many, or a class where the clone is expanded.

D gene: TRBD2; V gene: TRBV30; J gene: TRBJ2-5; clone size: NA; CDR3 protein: CAWDSGGETQYF; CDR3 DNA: TGTGCCTGGGATAGCGGGGGCGAGACCCAGTACTTC
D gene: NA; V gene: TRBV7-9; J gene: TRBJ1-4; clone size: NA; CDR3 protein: CASSLESDRNEKLFF; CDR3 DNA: TGTGCCAGCAGCTTAGAGTCAGACAGAAATGAAAAACTGTTTTTT
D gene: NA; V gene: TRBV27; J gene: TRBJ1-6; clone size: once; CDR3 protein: CASSFGLGGLHF; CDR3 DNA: TGTGCCAGCAGTTTTGGTCTAGGGGGGCTCCACTTT
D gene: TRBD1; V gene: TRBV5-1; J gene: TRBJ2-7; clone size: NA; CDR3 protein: CASSSTGDEQYF; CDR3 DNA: TGCGCCAGCAGCTCGACAGGGGACGAGCAGTACTTC
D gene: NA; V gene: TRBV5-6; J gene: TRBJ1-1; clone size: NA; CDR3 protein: CASSFPGMGTEAFF; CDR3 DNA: TGTGCCAGCAGCTTTCCGGGAATGGGCACTGAAGCTTTCTTT
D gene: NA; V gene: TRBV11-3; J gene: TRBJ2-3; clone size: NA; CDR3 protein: CAREDTAFQDTQYF; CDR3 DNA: TGTGCCAGGGAGGACACAGCTTTTCAAGATACGCAGTATTTT
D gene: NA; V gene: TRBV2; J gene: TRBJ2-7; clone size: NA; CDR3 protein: CASSELSTHEQYF; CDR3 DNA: TGTGCCAGCAGTGAACTTAGTACTCACGAGCAGTACTTC
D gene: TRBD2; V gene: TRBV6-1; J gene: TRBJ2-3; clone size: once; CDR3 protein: CASSEGLAATDTQYF; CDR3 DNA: TGTGCCAGCAGTGAAGGGCTAGCGGCAACAGATACGCAGTATTTT
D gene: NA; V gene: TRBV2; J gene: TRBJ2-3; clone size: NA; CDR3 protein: CASSDIRRGPSTDTQYF; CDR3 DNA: TGTGCCAGCAGTGATATCAGGCGGGGGCCCAGCACAGATACGCAGTATTTT
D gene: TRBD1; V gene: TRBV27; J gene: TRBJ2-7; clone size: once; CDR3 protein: CASSSTTGAYEQYF; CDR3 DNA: TGTGCCAGCAGTTCGACGACAGGGGCCTACGAGCAGTACTTC
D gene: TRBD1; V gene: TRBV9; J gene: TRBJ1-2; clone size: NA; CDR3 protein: CASSAGQGPF; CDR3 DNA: TGTGCCAGCAGCGCCGGACAGGGTCCCTTC
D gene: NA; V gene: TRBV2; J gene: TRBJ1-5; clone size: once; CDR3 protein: CASSLPGNNQPQHF; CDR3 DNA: TGTGCCAGCAGTTTGCCAGGAAACAATCAGCCCCAGCATTTT
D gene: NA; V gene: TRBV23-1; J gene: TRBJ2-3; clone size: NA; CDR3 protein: CASSQCERGTLSTDTQYF; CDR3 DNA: TGCGCCAGCAGTCAATGCGAACGGGGAACCCTTAGCACAGATACGCAGTATTTT
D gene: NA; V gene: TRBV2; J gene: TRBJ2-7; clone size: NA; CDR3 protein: CASRAPLALGHEQYF; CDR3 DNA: TGTGCCAGCAGAGCCCCTCTAGCGTTGGGCCACGAGCAGTACTTC
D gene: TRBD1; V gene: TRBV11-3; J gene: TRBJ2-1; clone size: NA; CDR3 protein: CASSKDGQGAAYNEQFF; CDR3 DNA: TGTGCCAGCAGCAAGGACGGACAGGGTGCCGCCTACAATGAGCAGTTCTTC
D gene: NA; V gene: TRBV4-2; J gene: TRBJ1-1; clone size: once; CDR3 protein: CASSQGNTEAFF; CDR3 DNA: TGTGCCAGCAGCCAAGGGAACACTGAAGCTTTCTTT
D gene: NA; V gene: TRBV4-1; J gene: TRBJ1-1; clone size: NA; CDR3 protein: CASSQDTGRWTEAFF; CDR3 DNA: TGCGCCAGCAGCCAAGATACGGGGAGGTGGACTGAAGCTTTCTTT
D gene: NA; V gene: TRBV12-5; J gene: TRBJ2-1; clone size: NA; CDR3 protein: CASGLFLANEQFF; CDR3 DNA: TGTGCTAGTGGTTTGTTTTTAGCGAATGAGCAGTTCTTC
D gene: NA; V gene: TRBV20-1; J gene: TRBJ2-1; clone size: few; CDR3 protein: CSARARREQFF; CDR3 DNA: TGCAGTGCTAGAGCCAGGCGGGAGCAGTTCTTC
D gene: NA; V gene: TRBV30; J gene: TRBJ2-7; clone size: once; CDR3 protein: CAWSVTYEQYF; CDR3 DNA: TGTGCCTGGAGTGTAACCTACGAGCAGTACTTC
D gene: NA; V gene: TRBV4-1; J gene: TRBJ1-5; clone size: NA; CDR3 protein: CASSQERGGNQPQHF; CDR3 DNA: TGCGCCAGCAGCCAAGAACGGGGTGGCAATCAGCCCCAGCATTTT
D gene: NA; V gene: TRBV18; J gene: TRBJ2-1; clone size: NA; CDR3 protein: CATEDSSYNEQFF; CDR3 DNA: TGTGCTACTGAAGACAGCTCCTACAATGAGCAGTTCTTC
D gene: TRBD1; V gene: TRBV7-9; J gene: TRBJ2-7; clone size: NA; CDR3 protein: CASSLGAGGNEQYF; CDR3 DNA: TGTGCCAGCAGCTTAGGGGCAGGGGGCAACGAGCAGTACTTC
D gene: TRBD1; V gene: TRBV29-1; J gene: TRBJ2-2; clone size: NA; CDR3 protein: CSSRTGNSGELFF; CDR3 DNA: TGCAGCAGTCGGACAGGGAACTCCGGGGAGCTGTTTTTT
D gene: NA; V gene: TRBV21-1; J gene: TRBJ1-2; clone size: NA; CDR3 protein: CALTGEGGYGYTF; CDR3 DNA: TGTGCCCTCACCGGGGAGGGAGGCTATGGCTACACCTTC
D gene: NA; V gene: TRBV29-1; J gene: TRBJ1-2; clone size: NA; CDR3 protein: CSVEGEDRSTRLYGYTF; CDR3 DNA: TGCAGCGTTGAAGGTGAGGACAGAAGTACCCGTCTTTATGGCTACACCTTC
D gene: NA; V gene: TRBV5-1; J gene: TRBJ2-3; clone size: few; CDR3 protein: CASLDAGDRDTQYF; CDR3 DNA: TGCGCCAGCCTGGACGCCGGGGATCGGGATACGCAGTATTTT
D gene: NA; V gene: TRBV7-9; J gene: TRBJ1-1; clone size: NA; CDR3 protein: CASSLVGGDTEAFF; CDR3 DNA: TGTGCCAGCAGCTTAGTGGGGGGCGACACTGAAGCTTTCTTT
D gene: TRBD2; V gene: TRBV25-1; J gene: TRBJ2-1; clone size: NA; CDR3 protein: CASKSSGEQFF; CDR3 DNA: TGTGCCAGCAAGTCTAGCGGGGAGCAGTTCTTC
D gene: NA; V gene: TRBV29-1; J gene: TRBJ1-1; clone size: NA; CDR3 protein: CSVEDGRGFTEAFF; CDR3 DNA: TGCAGCGTTGAAGATGGTAGGGGGTTCACTGAAGCTTTCTTT
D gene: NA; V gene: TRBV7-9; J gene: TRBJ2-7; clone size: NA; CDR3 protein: CASSLRPGEQYF; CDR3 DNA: TGTGCCAGCAGCTTAAGACCTGGAGAGCAGTACTTC
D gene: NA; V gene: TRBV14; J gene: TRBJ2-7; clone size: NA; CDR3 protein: CASSQDNYEQYF; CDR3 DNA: TGTGCCAGCAGCCAGGACAACTACGAGCAGTACTTC
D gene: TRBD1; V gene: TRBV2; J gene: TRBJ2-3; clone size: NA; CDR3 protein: CARRDRVKDTQYF; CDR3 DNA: TGTGCCAGACGGGACAGGGTAAAAGATACGCAGTATTTT
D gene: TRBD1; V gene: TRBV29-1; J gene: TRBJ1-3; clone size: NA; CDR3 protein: CSAAGTDDIGNSGNTIYF; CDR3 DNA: TGCAGCGCGGCCGGGACAGACGACATAGGGAACTCTGGAAACACCATATATTTT
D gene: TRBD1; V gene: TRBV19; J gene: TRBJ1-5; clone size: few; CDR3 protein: CASSITGGGNQPQHF; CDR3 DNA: TGTGCCAGTAGTATAACAGGGGGAGGCAATCAGCCCCAGCATTTT
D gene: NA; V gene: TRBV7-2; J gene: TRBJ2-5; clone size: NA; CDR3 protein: CASSLVGQRYQETQYF; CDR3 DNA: TGTGCCAGCAGCTTAGTCGGCCAGAGGTACCAAGAGACCCAGTACTTC
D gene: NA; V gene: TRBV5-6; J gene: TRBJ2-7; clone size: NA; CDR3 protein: CASSGDTTYEQYF; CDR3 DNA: TGTGCCAGCAGCGGTGACACCACCTACGAGCAGTACTTC
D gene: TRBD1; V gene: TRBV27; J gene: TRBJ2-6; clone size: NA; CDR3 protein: CASRKGQIFSGANVLTF; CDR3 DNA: TGTGCCAGCAGGAAGGGACAGATTTTCTCTGGGGCCAACGTCCTGACTTTC
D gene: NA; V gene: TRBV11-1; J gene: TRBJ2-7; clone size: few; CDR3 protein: CASSSRLGSAAEQYF; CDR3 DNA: TGTGCCAGCAGCTCGAGACTAGGCAGCGCCGCGGAGCAGTACTTC
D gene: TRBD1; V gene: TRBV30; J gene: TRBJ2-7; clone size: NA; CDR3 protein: CAWSVSGGSYEQYF; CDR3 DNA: TGTGCCTGGAGTGTCTCAGGGGGCTCCTACGAGCAGTACTTC
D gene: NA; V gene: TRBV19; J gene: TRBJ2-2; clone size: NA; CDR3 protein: CASHSYGIGELFF; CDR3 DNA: TGTGCCAGCCACTCTTATGGGATCGGGGAGCTGTTTTTT